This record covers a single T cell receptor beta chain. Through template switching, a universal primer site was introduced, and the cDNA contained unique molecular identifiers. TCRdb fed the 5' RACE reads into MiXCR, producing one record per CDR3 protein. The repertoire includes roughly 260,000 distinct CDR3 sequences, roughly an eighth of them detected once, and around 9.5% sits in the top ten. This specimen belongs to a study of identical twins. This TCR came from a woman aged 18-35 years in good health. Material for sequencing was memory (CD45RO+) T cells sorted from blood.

In DNA, the CDR3 is TGTGCCAGCAGTTTATATCAGGGCCAAGAGACCCAGTACTTC. Translated: CASSLYQGQETQYF. The rearrangement joins TRBV12-3 or TRBV12-4 to TRBJ2-5, with TRBD1 as a possible D gene (5 bases). The CDR3 runs 14 residues. Trimming left V 2 bases short and J 1 base short, with 8 bases between.